Listed below are T cell receptor beta chains from one sample, sequenced in a study of blood T cell repertoires in COVID-19. The protocol was immunoSEQ multiplex PCR, while the TCRdb copy is restricted to in-frame clones and leaves out a portion. The table shows about 180,000 clones, with over 70% occurring only once. Sequenced material: peripheral blood. The receptors come from a woman aged 40 to 49 with COVID-19, enrolled during active disease. CDR3s include the opening cysteine and the closing phenylalanine or tryptophan. A D gene is named only where the DNA matches it firmly.

TRBV18	NA	TRBJ1-1	CASSPEGGAWAEAFF	TGTGCCAGCTCACCCGAAGGGGGGGCTTGGGCTGAAGCTTTCTTT
TRBV18	TRBD1	TRBJ1-2	CASSPPDRANYGYTF	TGTGCCAGCTCACCCCCGGACAGGGCTAACTATGGCTACACCTTC
TRBV7-7	NA	TRBJ2-2	CASSLTGRDSGELFF	TGTGCTAGCAGCTTAACTGGCAGGGACTCCGGGGAGCTGTTTTTT
TRBV5-1	TRBD2	TRBJ2-1	CASSRSGTSGRRGYNEQFF	TGCGCCAGCAGCAGATCCGGGACTAGCGGGAGGCGAGGCTACAATGAGCAGTTCTTC
TRBV6-5	NA	TRBJ2-3	CASSYSRNYRDTQYF	TGTGCCAGCAGTTACTCACGGAATTACAGGGATACGCAGTATTTT
TRBV2	TRBD1	TRBJ1-6	CASSTTGGGLSPLHF	TGTGCCAGCAGTACGACAGGGGGCGGGCTGTCACCCCTCCACTTT
TRBV6-5	TRBD2	TRBJ2-5	CASSYSGTSKETQYF	TGTGCCAGCAGTTACTCAGGGACTAGCAAAGAGACCCAGTACTTC
TRBV10-3	TRBD1	TRBJ1-1	CAIRGQETMNTEAFF	TGTGCCATCAGGGGACAGGAGACAATGAACACTGAAGCTTTCTTT
TRBV6-6	NA	TRBJ1-4	CASSYLEAAKLFF	TGTGCCAGCAGTTACCTCGAGGCGGCGAAACTGTTTTTT
TRBV6-5	NA	TRBJ1-1	CASSYSPGFTEAFF	TGTGCCAGCAGTTACAGTCCAGGGTTCACTGAAGCTTTCTTT